This T cell receptor beta chain was sequenced for a study of OX40 agonist ivuxolimab in advanced cancers. The wider study: Past anti-PD-1, anti-PD-L1 or anti-CTLA-4 therapy was accepted, and 40% had received some.

The assay was immunoSEQ multiplex PCR, and TCRdb's table has in-frame clones only and misses some. Here the sample spans around 100,000 clones, 89% being singletons. With 4 bases removed from V and 4 bases from J, the gap between germline ends came to 9 bases. Germline CDR1 and CDR2: SGHDT and YYEEEE. This CDR3 is 12 amino acids long. The J gene is TRBJ2-7, the V gene TRBV5-6, with D unclear. This clonotype originated in an adult with an advanced solid tumor such as melanoma, head and neck, liver or kidney cancer. The sequences come from CD4+ or CD8+ T cells sorted from blood, collected in a trial of the OX40 agonist ivuxolimab. CDR3 in DNA: TGTGCCAGCAGCCTATCCGATTACGAGCAGTACTTC. It encodes CASSLSDYEQYF.